Listed below are T cell receptor beta chains from one sample, sequenced in a study of PD-1 blockade in classical Hodgkin lymphoma. Sequencing used immunoSEQ multiplex PCR; TCRdb keeps in-frame clones, though not all of them. The sample records 35,000 to 45,000 clones, 70% to 80% being singletons. The material sequenced was peripheral blood mononuclear cells (PBMCs), taken at baseline. The receptors stem from a human donor with classical Hodgkin lymphoma. Both conserved end residues are part of each CDR3. Each record gives: CDR3 protein, J gene, clone size, V gene. Where a row states a size, it is once, few, many or the class of an expanded clone; other rows omit it.

CDR3: CAITEGDRTSPLHF; J: TRBJ1-6; size: once; V: TRBV10-3
CDR3: CASSFKTGITEAFF; J: TRBJ1-1; size: NA; V: TRBV7-2
CDR3: CASKRGRNTEAFF; J: TRBJ1-1; size: NA; V: TRBV28
CDR3: CASSSDSQFYEQYF; J: TRBJ2-7; size: NA; V: TRBV28
CDR3: CASSSPQGLAGGRSSYEQYF; J: TRBJ2-7; size: NA; V: TRBV7-8
CDR3: CASSRGQGYNEQFF; J: TRBJ2-1; size: NA; V: TRBV19
CDR3: CASRSQVGPGYTF; J: TRBJ1-2; size: NA; V: TRBV28
CDR3: CASSLSSKGEQFF; J: TRBJ2-1; size: few; V: TRBV6-5
CDR3: CASSGGTNSYEQYF; J: TRBJ2-7; size: NA; V: TRBV9
CDR3: CASSSTRSDTQYF; J: TRBJ2-3; size: NA; V: TRBV7-9
CDR3: CASSPFGGAINSPLHF; J: TRBJ1-6; size: NA; V: TRBV5-1
CDR3: CASSRGGLAGADTQYF; J: TRBJ2-3; size: NA; V: TRBV4-3
CDR3: CASSQEGPDTQYF; J: TRBJ2-3; size: NA; V: TRBV4-1
CDR3: CASSQGLAGGYEQYF; J: TRBJ2-7; size: once; V: TRBV4-3
CDR3: CAISEAGSIYGYTF; J: TRBJ1-2; size: once; V: TRBV10-3
CDR3: CASSWTRGRGTEAFF; J: TRBJ1-1; size: NA; V: TRBV5-4